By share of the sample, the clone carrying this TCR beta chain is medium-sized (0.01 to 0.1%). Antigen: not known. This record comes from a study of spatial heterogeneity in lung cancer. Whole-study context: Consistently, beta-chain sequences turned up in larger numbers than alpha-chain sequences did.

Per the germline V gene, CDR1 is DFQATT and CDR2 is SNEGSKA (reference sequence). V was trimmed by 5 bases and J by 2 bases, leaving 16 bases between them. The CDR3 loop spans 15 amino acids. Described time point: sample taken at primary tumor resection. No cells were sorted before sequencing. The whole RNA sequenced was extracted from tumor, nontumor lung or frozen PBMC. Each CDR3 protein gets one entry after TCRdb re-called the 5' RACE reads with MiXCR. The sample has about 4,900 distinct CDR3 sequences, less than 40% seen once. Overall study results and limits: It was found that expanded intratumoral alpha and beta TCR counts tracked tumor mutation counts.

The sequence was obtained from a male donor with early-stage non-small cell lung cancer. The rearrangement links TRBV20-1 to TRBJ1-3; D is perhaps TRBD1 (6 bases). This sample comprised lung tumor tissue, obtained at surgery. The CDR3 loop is CSASPGAGAGNTIYF. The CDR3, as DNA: TGCAGTGCTTCCCCGGGGGCGGGAGCTGGAAACACCATATATTTT.